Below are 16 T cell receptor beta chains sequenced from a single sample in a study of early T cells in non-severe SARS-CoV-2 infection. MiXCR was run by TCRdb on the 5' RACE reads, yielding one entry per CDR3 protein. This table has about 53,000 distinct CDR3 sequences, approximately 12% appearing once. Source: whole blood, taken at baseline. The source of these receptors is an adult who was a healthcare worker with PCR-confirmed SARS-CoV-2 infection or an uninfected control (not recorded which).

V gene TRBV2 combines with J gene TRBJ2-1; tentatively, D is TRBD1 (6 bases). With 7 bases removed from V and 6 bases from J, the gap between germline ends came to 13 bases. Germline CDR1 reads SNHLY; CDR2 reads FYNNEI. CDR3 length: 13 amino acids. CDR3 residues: CASTSQGLNEQFF. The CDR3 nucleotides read TGTGCCAGCACAAGCCAGGGGCTCAATGAGCAGTTCTTC.

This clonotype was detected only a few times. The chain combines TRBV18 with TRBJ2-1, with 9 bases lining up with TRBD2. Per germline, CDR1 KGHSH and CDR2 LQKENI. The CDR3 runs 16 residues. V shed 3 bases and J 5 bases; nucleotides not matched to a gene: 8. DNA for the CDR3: TGTGCCAGCTCACCTTTGACTAGCGGACTAAACAATGAGCAGTTCTTC. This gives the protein CASSPLTSGLNNEQFF.

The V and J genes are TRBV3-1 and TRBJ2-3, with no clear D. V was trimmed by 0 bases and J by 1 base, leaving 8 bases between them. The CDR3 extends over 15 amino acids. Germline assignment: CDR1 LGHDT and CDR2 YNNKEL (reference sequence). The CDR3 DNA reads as TGTGCCAGCAGCCAAGAACGGCAGGGCACAGATACGCAGTATTTT. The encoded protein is CASSQERQGTDTQYF.

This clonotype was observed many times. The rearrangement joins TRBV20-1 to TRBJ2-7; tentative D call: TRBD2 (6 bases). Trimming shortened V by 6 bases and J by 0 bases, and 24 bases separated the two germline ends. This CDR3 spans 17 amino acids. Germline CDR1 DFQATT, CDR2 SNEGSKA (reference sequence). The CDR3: CSAKLALVLSSSYEQYF. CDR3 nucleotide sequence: TGCAGTGCCAAACTAGCTCTGGTTTTAAGCAGCTCCTACGAGCAGTACTTC.

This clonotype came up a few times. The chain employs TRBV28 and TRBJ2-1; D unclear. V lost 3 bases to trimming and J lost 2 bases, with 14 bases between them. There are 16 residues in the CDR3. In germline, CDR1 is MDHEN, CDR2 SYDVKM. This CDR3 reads CASSFVLRRTYNEQFF. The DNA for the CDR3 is TGTGCCAGCAGTTTTGTGCTTCGGAGAACCTACAATGAGCAGTTCTTC.

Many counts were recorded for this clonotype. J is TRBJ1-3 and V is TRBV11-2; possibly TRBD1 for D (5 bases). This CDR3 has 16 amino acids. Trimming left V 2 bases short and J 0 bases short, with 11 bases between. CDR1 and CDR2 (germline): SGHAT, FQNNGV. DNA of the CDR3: TGTGCCAGCAGCTTATTGAGACAGAGCTCTGGAAACACCATATATTTT. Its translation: CASSLLRQSSGNTIYF.

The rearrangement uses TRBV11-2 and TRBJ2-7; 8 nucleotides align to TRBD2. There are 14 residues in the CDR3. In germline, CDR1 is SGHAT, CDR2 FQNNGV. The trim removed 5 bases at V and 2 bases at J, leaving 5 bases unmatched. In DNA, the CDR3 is TGTGCCAGCAGCATATCTAGCGGGCCCTACGAGCAGTACTTC. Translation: CASSISSGPYEQYF.

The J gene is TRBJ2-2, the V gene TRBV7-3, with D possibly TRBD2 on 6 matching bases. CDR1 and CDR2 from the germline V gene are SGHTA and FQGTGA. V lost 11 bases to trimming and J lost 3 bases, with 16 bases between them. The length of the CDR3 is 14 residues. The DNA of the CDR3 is TGTGCCTCCTGGGCCAGGGAGGACACCGGGGAGCTGTTTTTT. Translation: CASWAREDTGELFF.

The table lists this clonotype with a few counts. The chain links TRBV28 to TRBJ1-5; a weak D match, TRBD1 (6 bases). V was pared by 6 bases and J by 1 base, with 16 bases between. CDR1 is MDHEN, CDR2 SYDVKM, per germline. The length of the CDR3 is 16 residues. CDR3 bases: TGTGCCAGCAGGAATTACGGGGGGCGAAGCAATCAGCCCCAGCATTTT. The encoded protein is CASRNYGGRSNQPQHF.

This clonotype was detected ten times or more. CDR3 in amino acids: CASSPSGSYEQYF. DNA for the CDR3: TGTGCCAGCAGCCCCTCGGGGTCCTACGAGCAGTACTTC. The J gene is TRBJ2-7, the V gene TRBV7-3; maybe TRBD2 (5 bases). This CDR3 has 13 amino acids. Trimming stripped 5 bases from V and 1 base from J, with 9 bases between. Germline V lookup: CDR1 SGHTA, CDR2 FQGTGA.

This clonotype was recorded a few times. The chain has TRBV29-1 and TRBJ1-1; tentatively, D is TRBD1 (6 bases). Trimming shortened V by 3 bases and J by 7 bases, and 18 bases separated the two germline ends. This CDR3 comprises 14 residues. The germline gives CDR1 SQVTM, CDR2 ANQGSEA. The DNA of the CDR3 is TGCAGCGTTGAGGATCGGGACAACATTGGTGAAGCTTTCTTT. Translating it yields CSVEDRDNIGEAFF.

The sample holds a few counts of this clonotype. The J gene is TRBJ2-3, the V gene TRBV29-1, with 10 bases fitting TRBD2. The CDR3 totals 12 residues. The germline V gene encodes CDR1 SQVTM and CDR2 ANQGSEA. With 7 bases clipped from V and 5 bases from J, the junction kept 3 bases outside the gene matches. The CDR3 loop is CSDRTSGDTQYF. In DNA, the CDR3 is TGCAGCGACCGGACTAGCGGAGATACGCAGTATTTT.

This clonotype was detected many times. DNA for the CDR3: TGTGCCAGCACCTCCGGGTTTTCAAACACTGAAGCTTTCTTT. This sequence encodes CASTSGFSNTEAFF. This chain connects TRBV5-4 to TRBJ1-1, with D unclear. The germline V and J ends were trimmed by 6 bases and 2 bases, with 14 bases remaining between them. CDR3 size: 14 residues. The germline V gene encodes CDR1 SGHNT and CDR2 YYREEE (reference sequence).

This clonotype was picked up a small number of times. CDR3 in amino acids: CSARDERGSYYGYTF. CDR3 nucleotides: TGCAGTGCTAGAGATGAGAGGGGGTCTTATTATGGCTACACCTTC. The chain joins TRBV20-1 to TRBJ1-2; TRBD1 is a possible D gene (6 bases). CDR1 and CDR2 from the germline V gene are DFQATT and SNEGSKA (reference sequence). The CDR3 extends over 15 amino acids. V was pared by 0 bases and J by 5 bases, with 16 bases between.

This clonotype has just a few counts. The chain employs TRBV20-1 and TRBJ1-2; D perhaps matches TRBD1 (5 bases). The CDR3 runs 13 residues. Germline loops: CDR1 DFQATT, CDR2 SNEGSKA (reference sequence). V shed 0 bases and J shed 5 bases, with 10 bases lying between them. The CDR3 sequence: CSARETEGYGYTF. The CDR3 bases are TGCAGTGCTAGAGAAACGGAGGGGTATGGCTACACCTTC.

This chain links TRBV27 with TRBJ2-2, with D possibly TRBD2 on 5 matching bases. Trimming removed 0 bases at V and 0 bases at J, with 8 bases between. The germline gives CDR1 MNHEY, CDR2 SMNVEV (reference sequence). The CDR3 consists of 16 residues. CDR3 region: CASSLSEVSNTGELFF. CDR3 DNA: TGTGCCAGCAGTTTATCGGAGGTCTCGAACACCGGGGAGCTGTTTTTT.